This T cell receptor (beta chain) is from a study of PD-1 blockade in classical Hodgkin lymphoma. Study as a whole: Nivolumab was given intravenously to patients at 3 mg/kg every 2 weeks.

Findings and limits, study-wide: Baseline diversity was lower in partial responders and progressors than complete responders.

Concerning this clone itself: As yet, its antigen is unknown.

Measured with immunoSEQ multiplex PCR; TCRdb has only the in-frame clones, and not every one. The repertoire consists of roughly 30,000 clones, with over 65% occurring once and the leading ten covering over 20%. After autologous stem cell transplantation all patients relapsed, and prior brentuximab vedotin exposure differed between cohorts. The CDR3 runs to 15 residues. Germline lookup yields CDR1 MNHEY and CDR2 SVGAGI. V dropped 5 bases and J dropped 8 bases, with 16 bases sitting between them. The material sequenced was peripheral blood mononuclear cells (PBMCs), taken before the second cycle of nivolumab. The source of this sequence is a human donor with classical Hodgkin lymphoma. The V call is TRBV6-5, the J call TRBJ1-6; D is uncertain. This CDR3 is CASSPLGQLHSPLHF. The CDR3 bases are TGTGCCAGCAGTCCGTTGGGCCAGCTTCATTCACCCCTCCACTTT.